The present entry profiles one T cell receptor (beta chain) with its context. Its antigen is unknown. The data stem from a study of siplizumab effects on memory and regulatory T cells. General study findings and limits: Unstimulated subsets captured only a minor fraction of alloreactive clones.

Every sample had about 100,000 of its TCR templates assayed. The protocol was immunoSEQ multiplex PCR, while the TCRdb copy is restricted to in-frame clones and leaves out a portion. The data hold approximately 100,000 clones, with about 90% observed a single time. V gave up 4 bases and J gave up 4 bases, with 26 bases separating them. Germline V CDR1 and CDR2: MNHEY, SMNVEV (reference sequence). The CDR3 covers 19 residues. Material: Tregs sorted from blood. The sequence derives from a human donor in good health. The chain combines TRBV27 with TRBJ1-5, with D perhaps matching TRBD1 (5 bases). The CDR3 loop reads CASSSSRGRGSVGNQPQHF. Here the CDR3 DNA reads TGTGCCAGCAGTTCCTCTAGGGGCCGGGGATCAGTGGGGAATCAGCCCCAGCATTTT.